Below, one T cell receptor beta chain is given with its context. Its antigen is unidentified. CDR3 size: 14 residues. Trimming left V 3 bases short and J 1 base short, with 11 bases between. The germline V gene has CDR1 SGHRS and CDR2 YFSETQ. The data originate from a study of regulatory T cells in long-lasting Graves disease. Study summary: Persistent cases took antithyroid drugs over 5 years and stayed TSH receptor antibody positive. Regarding the study as a whole: New patients shared fewer public clonotypes (roughly 990) than persistent patients did (around 2,900).

Time point here: persistent/refractory GD, antithyroid drugs over 5 years with positive TRAb. TCR sequences were obtained from RNA taken from PBMCs. A nine-milliliter sample of peripheral blood was drawn into EDTA tubes. Investigators prepared the TCR beta libraries by applying iRepertoire HTBI primers and Arm-PCR of CDR3 regions. TCRdb passed the multiplex PCR reads through MiXCR, listing each CDR3 protein once. The sample lists some 420,000 distinct CDR3 sequences, approximately 23% occurring once. The TCR was taken from a female donor with Graves disease. The source was peripheral blood mononuclear cells (PBMCs), collected when the disease was refractory, from a patient treated with antithyroid drugs. This chain joins TRBV5-1 and TRBJ2-7; D unresolved. The CDR3 DNA reads TGCGCCAGCAGCTCGGACGGTGGGTCCTACGAGCAGTACTTC. This sequence encodes CASSSDGGSYEQYF.